The clone carrying this T cell receptor (beta chain) was seen ten or more times. This CDR3 contains 13 residues. With 2 bases removed from V and 3 bases from J, the gap between germline ends came to 8 bases. A TCRbeta library incorporating unique molecular identifiers was prepared. TCRdb re-called the PCR reads with MiXCR, one entry per CDR3 protein. The table shows about 610,000 distinct CDR3 sequences, with roughly a tenth occurring only once. These data originate in a study of T-cell reconstitution after alpha-beta-depleted transplantation in children. The input for sequencing was PBMCs from the stem cell graft donor, taken from the stem cell graft. The V and J genes are TRBV12-3 or TRBV12-4 and TRBJ2-7; TRBD1 might be the D (5 bases). This clonotype was obtained from a human donor who donated a stem cell graft to a child with acute myeloid leukemia. This CDR3 reads CASSLPTGYEQYF. CDR3 DNA sequence: TGTGCCAGCAGTTTACCCACAGGCTACGAGCAGTACTTC.